The sequence of this T cell receptor (beta chain) was determined in a study of CD8 T cells in Susac syndrome (dated by TCRdb to about 2019). Looking at the study overall: Whether CD8+ T cell activation and differentiation in Susac syndrome was antigen driven was tested using repertoire sequencing. The study compared CD8+ T cell repertoire clonality among eleven to twelve healthy donors, roughly 14 Susac syndrome patients and fewer than 19 multiple sclerosis patients.

As to this clonotype: Its antigen remains undetermined. One end of the junction varies from germline; a read error may be responsible.

Peripheral blood CD8+ and CD4+ T cells from healthy donors, Susac syndrome patients and multiple sclerosis patients were profiled by high-throughput TCR beta sequencing. Treatment-naive patients with stable or active relapsing-remitting disease fulfilling revised McDonald criteria were used as multiple sclerosis controls. Bulk CD8+ and CD4+ T cells were purified by magnetic negative isolation, whereas CD8+ TEMRA cells were enriched by FACS. Blood was drawn into EDTA tubes, processed within 24 hours, and PBMCs were isolated by density gradient centrifugation. PBMCs intended for TCR sequencing were cryopreserved in liquid nitrogen and were subsequently thawed in a 37 degrees C water bath. The sorted or isolated CD4+, CD8+ and CD8+ TEMRA cells reached a purity of at least 90%. CDR1 SQVTM and CDR2 ANQGSEA are derived from the germline V gene. Inclusive of the bounding cysteine and phenylalanine, the CDR3 is 11 residues long. Here the CDR3 DNA is all that survives: 33 bases in frame from base 1.

Results and caveats for the whole study, not just this receptor: The study acknowledged that relatively few individuals were included in the TCR sequencing and HLA analysis.

RNA was extracted using the RNeasy kit, and roughly 0.5 to 1 ug of the RNA was reverse transcribed with random hexamers. The immunoSEQ multiplex PCR assay, which covers 54 Vbeta and 13 Jbeta segments, was used to amplify TCR beta CDR3 regions. Bias from PCR amplification was corrected by using a synthetic template baseline for primer optimization and for computational correction. In the paper's pipeline: Reads were assigned to V, D and J genes according to IMGT and analyzed in immunoSEQ Analyzer, with only productive sequences retained. Clonality was computed as one minus Shannon entropy normalized by log2 of the number of productive unique sequences. For each patient and control, public and private clones were evaluated among the 100 most prevalent clones. Susac-specific clones were defined as absent from healthy and MS cohorts, some 1,000 published viral clones and other ImmuneACCESS disease sequences. TCRdb trimmed public reads at Q25 via fastp, called clones via MiXCR and kept in-frame beta chains. Rows are unified per CDR3 protein, each entry keeping the most common DNA and genes. TCRdb, rather than the study authors, made the V and J calls. The sample table holds 150,000 to 160,000 distinct CDR3 sequences, of which around 96% were seen once. Together, the top ten hold 0.21% of the sample.

Sample: CD8+ T cells from PBMCs. The chain is assembled from TRBV29-1 and TRBJ2-3; the D gene lacks a confident call. The sequence was collected from a human donor with multiple sclerosis. In nucleotide form, the sequence is TGCAGCGGTGAAAAGGGAGATACGCAGTATTTT. It specifies CSGEKGDTQYF.